Below are 7 T cell receptor beta chains sequenced from a single sample in a study of neoadjuvant anti-PD-1 for oral cavity cancer. Measured with immunoSEQ multiplex PCR; TCRdb has only the in-frame clones, and not every one. The data show over 15,000 clones, roughly two thirds seen once. The sequences come from PBMCs, collected before nivolumab (anti-PD-1) treatment. The receptor set was obtained from a person aged 35-79 years with oral cavity squamous cell carcinoma.

The chain is built from TRBV5-1 and TRBJ2-2, with D possibly called TRBD1 or TRBD2 (7 bases each). Germline CDR1 SGHRS, CDR2 YFSETQ. The CDR3 runs 15 residues. V gave up 5 bases and J gave up 4 bases, with 15 bases separating them. The CDR3 region has the DNA TGCGCCAGCAGGCCCCAGGGGGGGAGCACCGGGGAGCTGTTTTTT. Amino acids: CASRPQGGSTGELFF.

The rearrangement links TRBV2 to TRBJ1-5; D is undetermined. V was shortened by 6 bases and J by 0 bases, with 12 bases between the two germline ends. Germline assignment: CDR1 SNHLY and CDR2 FYNNEI. The CDR3 extends over 15 amino acids. As DNA, the CDR3 is TGTGCCAGCAGCGGGGTTTTGGGTAGCAATCAGCCCCAGCATTTT. Encoded protein: CASSGVLGSNQPQHF.

This clone was picked up a small number of times. The rearrangement links TRBV5-1 to TRBJ2-1, with TRBD2 identical over 9 bases. The V segment lost 3 bases and the J segment 4 bases; nucleotides outside the gene matches: 5. CDR1 and CDR2 (germline): SGHRS, YFSETQ. This CDR3 is 15 amino acids long. For the CDR3, the DNA is TGCGCCAGCAGCTCTGGACTAGCGAGTTACAATGAGCAGTTCTTC. Protein product: CASSSGLASYNEQFF.

This clone was counted only a few times. V is TRBV6-5 and J is TRBJ1-2; D unclear. The CDR3 runs to 13 residues. V shed 2 bases and J shed 8 bases, with 12 bases lying between them. Germline CDR1 and CDR2: MNHEY and SVGAGI. Here the CDR3 reads CASSYPAGSGYTF. CDR3 nucleotides: TGTGCCAGCAGTTACCCCGCGGGAAGCGGCTACACCTTC.

The chain couples TRBV5-1 to TRBJ2-1; TRBD1 agrees at 10 bases. With V trimmed by 2 bases and J by 8 bases, 10 bases remained unmatched. Germline CDR1 is SGHRS and CDR2 is YFSETQ. This CDR3 has 16 residues. DNA of the CDR3: TGCGCCAGCAGCTTTTCCGGGACAGGGGTAGGCGATGAGCAGTTCTTC. This gives the protein CASSFSGTGVGDEQFF. Looking up the rest from reference TRBV5-1 and TRBJ2-1 gives the full variable domain: KAGVTQTPRYLIKTRGQQVTLSCSPISGHRSVSWYQQTPGQGLQFLFEYFSETQRNKGNFPGRFSGRQFSNSRSEMNVSTLELGDSALYLCASSFSGTGVGDEQFFGPGTRLTVL.

The V call is TRBV7-9, the J call TRBJ2-7; D may be TRBD2 (6 bases). V lost 3 bases and J lost 0, with 12 bases in between. The CDR3 is made up of 15 amino acids. Germline V lookup: CDR1 SEHNR, CDR2 FQNEAQ (reference sequence). The CDR3 sequence is CASSLAGYNSYEQYF. CDR3 nucleotide sequence: TGTGCCAGCAGCTTGGCGGGATATAACTCCTACGAGCAGTACTTC.

This clone was counted once. This chain uses TRBV6-6 with TRBJ2-1; 7 positions match TRBD1. The CDR3 is 15 amino acids. V gave up 4 bases and J gave up 6 bases; unmatched junction bases: 9. Germline CDR1 reads MNHNY; CDR2 reads SVGAGI (reference sequence). DNA of the CDR3: TGTGCCAGCAGTTCGAGACAGGGCCTCGGCAATGAGCAGTTCTTC. Protein product: CASSSRQGLGNEQFF.